The source of this T cell receptor (beta chain) is a study of cytomegalovirus exposure and HLA in healthy donors. Germline CDR1 MRHNA, CDR2 SNTAGT. The CDR3 contains 15 residues. Trimming pared 0 bases from V and 3 bases from J, leaving 9 bases between. Assay used: immunoSEQ multiplex PCR; TCRdb lists only in-frame clones, some missing. Among about 200,000 clones listed, around 83% were seen once. Sequenced: PBMCs. The chain combines TRBV6-4 with TRBJ1-5; D possibly corresponds to TRBD1 (6 bases). The clonotype originates from a woman in her 30s in good health and CMV-seropositive. The CDR3 region has the DNA TGTGCCAGCAGTGACTCAGGACAGATCAATCAGCCCCAGCATTTT. It codes for CASSDSGQINQPQHF.